This is a list of T cell receptor beta chains from one sample in a study of blood T cell repertoires in COVID-19. The assay was immunoSEQ multiplex PCR, and TCRdb's table has in-frame clones only and misses some. This table holds just over 150,000 clones, about 85% found once. Source material: peripheral blood. The receptors come from a human donor with acute or convalescent COVID-19. The donor label of this sample is uncertain. Each CDR3 is given with its conserved first and last residue. D genes are given only for firm matches. Clone size is not always given. Where it is, it says once, few, many or a class for expanded clones.

V,D,J,size,DNA,CDR3
TRBV3-1/TRBV3-2,-,TRBJ1-3,-,TGTGCCAGCAGCCAAGGTAGCTCTGGAAACACCATATATTTT,CASSQGSSGNTIYF
TRBV5-1,TRBD1,TRBJ2-1,-,TGCGCCAGCAGCTTCCTGACAGGGTCTGATGAGCAGTTCTTC,CASSFLTGSDEQFF
TRBV6-1,-,TRBJ2-1,-,TGTGCCAGCAGTGAGAGGTCCCGGTTCTTC,CASSERSRFF
TRBV10-3,-,TRBJ1-4,-,TGTGCCGTCGCGGGAGAGGGGACCAGGCGGGAAAAACTGTTTTTT,CAVAGEGTRREKLFF
TRBV3-1/TRBV3-2,TRBD1,TRBJ1-2,-,TGTGCCAGCAGCCCGACAATGTTAGGACAGGGAAGGGGCTACACCTTC,CASSPTMLGQGRGYTF
TRBV18,TRBD2,TRBJ2-2,-,TGTGCCAGCTCACCGTTTAACCGGGGGGGCGACACCGGGGAGCTGTTTTTT,CASSPFNRGGDTGELFF
TRBV29-1,TRBD1,TRBJ1-1,once,TGCAGCGGGGACAGCCCATTGAACACTGAAGCTTTCTTT,CSGDSPLNTEAFF
TRBV27,TRBD2,TRBJ2-7,-,TGTGCCAGCAGTTTGGGGACTAGCGGGGGTTCCTACGAGCAGTACTTC,CASSLGTSGGSYEQYF
TRBV19,TRBD1,TRBJ1-5,few,TGTGCCAGTAGTATACAACAGGGGATCATCAATCAGCCCCAGCATTTT,CASSIQQGIINQPQHF
TRBV12-5,TRBD1,TRBJ2-4,many,TGTGCTAGTGGTTTGGTTTCGGGACAGGGGTCCTCTTTC,CASGLVSGQGSSF
TRBV3-1/TRBV3-2,-,TRBJ1-1,-,TGTGCCAGCAGCCAAGGGGGGGGAGTGGGAGTCACTGAAGCTTTCTTT,CASSQGGGVGVTEAFF
TRBV12-3/TRBV12-4,TRBD1,TRBJ1-6,-,TGTGCCAGCAGTAGACAGGGAAGGTCACCCCTCCACTTT,CASSRQGRSPLHF
TRBV18,TRBD1,TRBJ1-5,-,TGTGCCAGCTCACCAGGGACAGGGGACAATCAGCCCCAGCATTTT,CASSPGTGDNQPQHF
TRBV10-3,TRBD2,TRBJ2-7,-,TGTGCCATCAGTGAGTTCGGGACTAAGGGCGAGCAGTACTTC,CAISEFGTKGEQYF
TRBV6-5,TRBD1,TRBJ1-3,-,TGTGCCAGCAGTTACGACCCGGGACAGAGAAACACCATATATTTT,CASSYDPGQRNTIYF
TRBV6-6,TRBD1,TRBJ1-5,-,TGTGCCAGCAGTCGACAGGGGCCAAATCAGCCCCAGCATTTT,CASSRQGPNQPQHF
TRBV13,TRBD1,TRBJ1-6,-,TGTGCCAGCAGCAGCTACAGGGGCCTCGATTCACCCCTCCACTTT,CASSSYRGLDSPLHF
TRBV24-1,-,TRBJ2-2,-,TGTGCCACCAAAAGGGGTTCGAACACCGGGGAGCTGTTTTTT,CATKRGSNTGELFF
TRBV14,TRBD2,TRBJ2-7,-,TGTGCCAGCAGCCCTCGACTAGCGGGGGCCTACGAGCAGTACTTC,CASSPRLAGAYEQYF
TRBV3-1/TRBV3-2,TRBD1,TRBJ2-5,-,TGTGCCAGCAGCCAGCCGGCTACGACAGGGTGGCCAGAGACCCAGTACTTC,CASSQPATTGWPETQYF
TRBV29-1,-,TRBJ2-6,-,TGCAGCGTTGCCCCAGGGGCTGGGGCCAACGTCCTGACTTTC,CSVAPGAGANVLTF
TRBV30,-,TRBJ2-1,-,TGTGCCTGGAGTGTACCGGCAGGGGCCAATGAGCAGTTCTTC,CAWSVPAGANEQFF
TRBV9,-,TRBJ2-7,few,TGTGCCAGCAGCGTAGAGAGCTCCTACGAGCAGTACTTC,CASSVESSYEQYF
TRBV6-2/TRBV6-3,TRBD1,TRBJ1-1,-,TGTGCCAGCAGTAACGGGCTCGGGACAGGGGGCACTGAAGCTTTCTTT,CASSNGLGTGGTEAFF
TRBV3-1/TRBV3-2,TRBD1,TRBJ1-3,-,TGTGCCAGCAGGTCAACCAAGGGGGCAAACACCATATATTTT,CASRSTKGANTIYF
TRBV7-6,TRBD1,TRBJ1-2,-,TGTGCCAGCAGCTCTATGGCCGGACAGGGGGCCTACACCTTC,CASSSMAGQGAYTF
TRBV25-1,-,TRBJ2-1,-,TGTGCCAGCGGTCATAGGGGCGGTGAGCAGTTCTTC,CASGHRGGEQFF
TRBV11-2,TRBD1,TRBJ1-2,-,TGTGCCAGCAGCTTAGTGGACAGGGGCTATGGCTACACCTTC,CASSLVDRGYGYTF
TRBV9,-,TRBJ2-5,few,TGTGCCAGCAGCGGACAACAGGGTTTTGGGACCCAGTACTTC,CASSGQQGFGTQYF
TRBV27,-,TRBJ1-2,once,TGTGCCAGCAGTTACACCGGGACAATCTATGGCTACACCTTC,CASSYTGTIYGYTF
TRBV18,TRBD2,TRBJ2-2,once,TGTGCCAGCTCCCTCCAACTAGCGCAAAACACCGGGGAGCTGTTTTTT,CASSLQLAQNTGELFF
TRBV5-1,-,TRBJ2-2,-,TGCGCCAGCAGCTTGGCCACTTTAACCGGGGAGCTGTTTTTT,CASSLATLTGELFF
TRBV4-3,-,TRBJ2-4,-,TGCGCCAGCAGCCAAGATGGCAGATTAAACATTCAGTACTTC,CASSQDGRLNIQYF
TRBV5-6,TRBD1,TRBJ1-1,-,TGTGCCAGCAGCTACAGGGGAGCGGGCACTGAAGCTTTCTTT,CASSYRGAGTEAFF
TRBV3-1/TRBV3-2,-,TRBJ2-5,-,TGTGCCAGCAGCCAAGGTGCAGGGTCGAAGACCCAGTACTTC,CASSQGAGSKTQYF
TRBV6-6,-,TRBJ2-7,-,TGTGCCAGCAGTTACTTCGACACTTCCTACGAGCAGTACTTC,CASSYFDTSYEQYF
TRBV13,TRBD1,TRBJ2-3,-,TGTGCCAGCAGCTTAGGACCGACAGGGACAGATACGCAGTATTTT,CASSLGPTGTDTQYF
TRBV15,TRBD1,TRBJ1-5,-,TGTGCCACCAGCAGGCCCGGGACAGGGCCAAATCAGCCCCAGCATTTT,CATSRPGTGPNQPQHF
TRBV14,TRBD1,TRBJ1-6,-,TGTGCCAGCAGCCGGAATAGACAGGGTGCTTCACCCCTCCACTTT,CASSRNRQGASPLHF
TRBV19,TRBD1,TRBJ1-5,-,TGTGCCAGTAGTTTAGCCGGGACAGGCAATCAGCCCCAGCATTTT,CASSLAGTGNQPQHF
TRBV30,-,TRBJ2-7,-,TGTGCCTGGAAAGCGCCCTACAGGGTTCGCGAGCAGTACTTC,CAWKAPYRVREQYF
TRBV6-6,-,TRBJ2-1,-,TGTGCCAGCGGCCTTGCCGGGGGAGTAGAGCAGTTCTTC,CASGLAGGVEQFF
TRBV5-4,-,TRBJ2-1,once,TGTGCCAGCAGCTTTGGGGGCCAGGACTACAATGAGCAGTTCTTC,CASSFGGQDYNEQFF